These 12 T cell receptor beta chains were all obtained from the same sample, sequenced in a study of shared clonotypes between healthy human individuals. Clones were sequenced by immunoSEQ multiplex PCR, and TCRdb holds only the in-frame ones, with some missing. Among around 700,000 clones, 55% to 85% were seen once, and the ten largest hold about 1.8%. The sample consisted of memory CD4+ T cells sorted from blood. Subset noted: CD45RA-negative fraction. These TCRs come from a woman in her twenties or thirties in good health.

The rearrangement uses TRBV9 and TRBJ2-2, with TRBD2 identical over 9 bases. The CDR3 runs to 17 residues. With 3 bases clipped from V and 7 bases from J, the junction kept 13 bases outside the gene matches. The germline V gene encodes CDR1 SGDLS and CDR2 YYNGEE. The CDR3 region is CASSEYLAGVENGELFF. The CDR3 DNA sequence: TGTGCCAGCAGCGAATACTTAGCGGGAGTTGAGAACGGGGAGCTGTTTTTT.

Concerning this clone itself: This likely traces to a read error, being one base from a far larger clone. The chain is built from TRBV6-5 and TRBJ2-7; weak D call: TRBD2 (5 bases). CDR1 MNHEY and CDR2 SVGAGI come from the germline V gene. The CDR3 totals 14 residues. The CDR3 region has the DNA TGTGCCAGCAGTTACACGAGGGATAGCTACGAGCAGTGCTTC. It translates to CASSYTRDSYEQCF.

The rearrangement links TRBV5-3 to TRBJ2-7, with TRBD2 matching over 10 bases. TRBV5-3 is an open reading frame, and its role is uncertain. The CDR3 totals 13 residues. The V and J ends lost 10 bases and 3 bases, in that order; junction bases with no gene match: 7. CDR3: CAGRLAGRYEQYF. CDR3 DNA: TGTGCCGGTCGACTAGCGGGCCGCTACGAGCAGTACTTC.

This clone occurred many times. The chain couples TRBV7-9 to TRBJ1-5, with a weak D call TRBD1 (5 bases). The V and J ends lost 1 base and 7 bases respectively, with 14 bases between them. The CDR3 sequence is 15 residues long. Germline V gene data show CDR1 as SEHNR and CDR2 as FQNEAQ (reference sequence). In DNA, the CDR3 is TGTGCCAGCAGCTTAGGAGGGGAGTATGGACAGCCCCAGCATTTT. Residues: CASSLGGEYGQPQHF.

The gene calls are TRBV18 and TRBJ1-4; 9 bases are a match to TRBD1. The CDR3 covers 15 residues. Germline assignment: CDR1 KGHSH and CDR2 LQKENI. The ends lost 3 bases at V and 7 bases at J; junction bases unmatched: 6. CDR3 DNA: TGTGCCAGCTCACCGACCACAGGGGGCAGTGAAAAACTGTTTTTT. Protein: CASSPTTGGSEKLFF.

The CDR3: CASSWMPTNEQFF. The CDR3 DNA is TGTGCCAGCAGCTGGATGCCTACCAATGAGCAGTTCTTC. The J gene is TRBJ2-1, the V gene TRBV5-5, with no clear D. Germline V lookup: CDR1 SGHKS, CDR2 YYEKEE (reference sequence). The CDR3 runs to 13 residues. Trimming removed 3 bases at V and 6 bases at J, with 10 bases between. Looking up the rest from reference TRBV5-5 and TRBJ2-1 gives the full variable domain: DAGVTQSPTHLIKTRGQQVTLRCSPISGHKSVSWYQQVLGQGPQFIFQYYEKEERGRGNFPDRFSARQFPNYSSELNVNALLLGDSALYLCASSWMPTNEQFFGPGTRLTVL.

CDR3 nucleotide sequence: TGTGCCAGCAGCTCCTGGACAGCTAACGCCGAAAAACTGTTTTTT. Amino acid sequence: CASSSWTANAEKLFF. The V and J genes are TRBV7-9 and TRBJ1-4; D is possibly TRBD1 (6 bases). This CDR3 is built from 15 residues. CDR1 and CDR2 (germline): SEHNR, FQNEAQ (reference sequence). The germline V and J ends were trimmed by 4 bases and 8 bases, with 17 bases remaining between them.

The V and J genes are TRBV5-6 and TRBJ1-2, with 7 bases identical to TRBD1. With 0 bases clipped from V and 9 bases from J, the junction kept 8 bases outside the gene matches. The CDR3 is 14 amino acids. Germline values: CDR1 SGHDT, CDR2 YYEEEE. The CDR3 sequence: CASSLGQGGMRYTF. The CDR3, as DNA: TGTGCCAGCAGCTTGGGACAGGGCGGAATGCGCTACACCTTC. The variable domain in full, with the rest retrieved from reference TRBV5-6 and TRBJ1-2, is DAGVTQSPTHLIKTRGQQVTLRCSPKSGHDTVSWYQQALGQGPQFIFQYYEEEERQRGNFPDRFSGHQFPNYSSELNVNALLLGDSALYLCASSLGQGGMRYTFGSGTRLTVV.

The chain recombines TRBV28 with TRBJ2-5; 9 positions match TRBD1. This CDR3 has 15 residues. Trimming removed 1 base from V and 5 bases from J; junction bases left unmatched: 5. The germline gives CDR1 MDHEN, CDR2 SYDVKM. CDR3 protein: CASSLLGTGYETQYF. Written as DNA, the CDR3 is TGTGCCAGCAGTTTATTGGGGACAGGGTATGAGACCCAGTACTTC.

The rearrangement joins TRBV30 to TRBJ2-1; D could derive from TRBD1 or TRBD2 (5 bases each). Germline CDR1 and CDR2: GTSNPN and SVGIG (reference sequence). V was pared by 0 bases and J by 6 bases, with 9 bases between. CDR3 length equals 13 residues. CDR3 bases: TGTGCCTGGAGTGTACGGGACGCCAATGAGCAGTTCTTC. It codes for CAWSVRDANEQFF.

The chain is built from TRBV30 and TRBJ2-1; 16 bases are shared with TRBD2. V trimming: 1 base; J trimming: 15 bases; junction bases outside the gene matches: 9. The CDR3 consists of 15 residues. Germline V gives CDR1 GTSNPN, CDR2 SVGIG (reference sequence). The DNA for the CDR3 is TGTGCCTGGAGTGCACCCGGGACTAGCGGGAGGGGAACGTTCTTC. It is translated as CAWSAPGTSGRGTFF.

The chain has TRBV5-1 and TRBJ2-7, with 11 bases lining up with TRBD1. The germline CDR1 and CDR2 sequences are SGHRS and YFSETQ. The CDR3 loop spans 15 amino acids. V shed 6 bases, J shed 7 bases, and the junction held 12 bases outside the gene matches. DNA of the CDR3: TGCGCCAGCAACCAGGGACAGGGGGACTCCGGAGAGCAGTACTTC. This translates into CASNQGQGDSGEQYF. The full variable domain, rest sourced from reference TRBV5-1 and TRBJ2-7, is KAGVTQTPRYLIKTRGQQVTLSCSPISGHRSVSWYQQTPGQGLQFLFEYFSETQRNKGNFPGRFSGRQFSNSRSEMNVSTLELGDSALYLCASNQGQGDSGEQYFGPGTRLTVT.